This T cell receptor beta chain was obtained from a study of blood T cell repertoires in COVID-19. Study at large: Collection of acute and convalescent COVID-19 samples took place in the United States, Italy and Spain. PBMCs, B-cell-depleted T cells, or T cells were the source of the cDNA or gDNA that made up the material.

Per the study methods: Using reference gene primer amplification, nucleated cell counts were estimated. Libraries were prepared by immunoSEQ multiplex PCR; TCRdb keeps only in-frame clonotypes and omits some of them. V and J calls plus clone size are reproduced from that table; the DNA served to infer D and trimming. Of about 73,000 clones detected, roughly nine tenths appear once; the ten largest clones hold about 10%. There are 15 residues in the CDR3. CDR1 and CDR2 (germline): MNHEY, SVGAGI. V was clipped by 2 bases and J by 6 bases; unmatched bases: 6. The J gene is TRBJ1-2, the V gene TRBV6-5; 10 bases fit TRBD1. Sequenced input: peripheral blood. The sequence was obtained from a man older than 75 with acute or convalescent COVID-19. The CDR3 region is CASSYERTGGNGYTF. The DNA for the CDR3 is TGTGCCAGCAGTTACGAAAGGACAGGGGGTAATGGCTACACCTTC.